The 20 T cell receptor beta chains given below trace back to one sample, sequenced in a study of blood T cell repertoires in COVID-19. Measured with immunoSEQ multiplex PCR; TCRdb has only the in-frame clones, and not every one. The table shows approximately 360,000 clones, with around 89% occurring only once. Sequenced input: peripheral blood. The receptors shown here come from a man in his forties or fifties with acute or convalescent COVID-19.

This clone was found once. This sequence joins TRBV4-3 and TRBJ2-3; 9 nucleotides match TRBD2. The CDR3 consists of 17 residues. Germline CDR1 is LGHNA and CDR2 is YSLEER. V lost 0 bases and J lost 2; bases outside the gene matches: 6. The DNA of the CDR3 is TGCGCCAGCAGCCAAGATCCGGCGGGGGGGACCACAGATACGCAGTATTTT. It specifies CASSQDPAGGTTDTQYF.

This chain uses TRBV30 with TRBJ1-3, with 8 bases that match TRBD1. Germline V gene lookup returns CDR1 GTSNPN and CDR2 SVGIG (reference sequence). J gave up 4 bases and V 5 bases, and 4 bases lay outside the gene matches. The CDR3 consists of 13 residues. The CDR3 bases are TGTGCCTGGGACAGGGGTGGAGGAAACACCATATATTTT. Protein: CAWDRGGGNTIYF.

The CDR3 spells CASSEAVRLLGYTF. In DNA, the CDR3 is TGTGCCAGCAGTGAAGCGGTTCGACTCTTGGGCTACACCTTC. The gene calls are TRBV2 and TRBJ1-2; D is unclear. From germline, CDR1 is SNHLY and CDR2 FYNNEI. The CDR3 loop spans 14 amino acids. V was clipped by 0 bases and J by 8 bases, with 13 bases between them.

This sequence joins TRBV27 and TRBJ2-2, with 7 bases lining up with TRBD1. V gave up 3 bases and J gave up 2 bases; unmatched junction bases: 3. The length of the CDR3 is 15 residues. From germline, CDR1 is MNHEY and CDR2 SMNVEV (reference sequence). The CDR3 DNA sequence: TGTGCCAGCAGTTTGCACAGGGGAAACACCGGGGAGCTGTTTTTT. Protein product: CASSLHRGNTGELFF.

A single count supports this clone. The J gene is TRBJ2-5, the V gene TRBV2, with 7 bases that match TRBD2. V shed 7 bases and J 4 bases; nucleotides not matched to a gene: 15. Germline assignment: CDR1 SNHLY and CDR2 FYNNEI. The CDR3 has 16 residues. The CDR3 loop is CASNDGWGGKGETQYF. CDR3 nucleotide sequence: TGTGCCAGCAATGATGGGTGGGGAGGGAAAGGAGAGACCCAGTACTTC.

V is TRBV19 and J is TRBJ2-1; tentative D call: TRBD2 (5 bases). V gave up 6 bases and J gave up 9 bases, with 15 bases separating them. There are 13 residues in the CDR3. Per germline, CDR1 LNHDA and CDR2 SQIVND (reference sequence). The CDR3 is CASSLKLETEQFF. For the CDR3, the DNA is TGTGCCAGTAGCCTAAAACTAGAAACTGAGCAGTTCTTC.

The gene calls are TRBV7-6 and TRBJ2-1, with 9 bases identical to TRBD1. The CDR3 sequence is 16 residues long. With 5 bases clipped from V and 2 bases from J, the junction kept 7 bases outside the gene matches. Germline V gene lookup returns CDR1 SGHVS and CDR2 FNYEAQ. CDR3 residues: CASSIPGQGPYNEQFF. CDR3 DNA: TGTGCCAGCAGCATCCCCGGACAGGGGCCCTACAATGAGCAGTTCTTC.

V usage is TRBV28 and J usage is TRBJ2-1; D ambiguous. V was shortened by 5 bases and J by 6 bases, with 11 bases between the two germline ends. The germline CDR1 and CDR2 sequences are MDHEN and SYDVKM. CDR3 length: 13 amino acids. The CDR3, as DNA: TGTGCCAGCAGTCCGCTCCCGGGCAATGAGCAGTTCTTC. Its translation: CASSPLPGNEQFF.

This clone appeared once. The chain is built from TRBV3-1 (or the pseudogene TRBV3-2) and TRBJ1-4; D remains unclear. Trimming removed 2 bases at V and 4 bases at J, with 5 bases between. CDR3 size: 13 residues. Germline CDR1 LGHDT, CDR2 YNNKEL (reference sequence). The chain's CDR3 is CASSQRFNEKLFF. The CDR3 nucleotides read TGTGCCAGCAGCCAACGGTTTAATGAAAAACTGTTTTTT.

This chain joins TRBV7-8 and TRBJ1-5; D perhaps matches TRBD1 (5 bases). The germline V gene has CDR1 SGHVS and CDR2 FQNEAQ. Deletions cut 1 base from V and 6 bases from J, with 13 bases between. The CDR3 consists of 15 residues. CDR3: CASSLGRDSSQPQHF. CDR3 in DNA: TGTGCCAGCAGCTTAGGCAGGGATTCTTCTCAGCCCCAGCATTTT. Using reference TRBV7-8 and TRBJ1-5 for the parts outside the CDR3, the full variable domain is GAGVSQSPRYKVAKRGQDVALRCDPISGHVSLFWYQQALGQGPEFLTYFQNEAQLDKSGLPSDRFFAERPEGSVSTLKIQRTQQEDSAVYLCASSLGRDSSQPQHFGDGTRLSIL.

J is TRBJ1-4 and V is TRBV28, with 12 bases identical to TRBD1. The CDR3 contains 17 residues. Germline assignment: CDR1 MDHEN and CDR2 SYDVKM. V shed 5 bases and J 8 bases; nucleotides not matched to a gene: 12. CDR3 sequence (DNA): TGTGCCAGCAGTGCCGGGACAGGGGGCGCGAGGCGGGAAAAACTGTTTTTT. As protein: CASSAGTGGARREKLFF.

This chain joins TRBV27 and TRBJ2-1, with 16 bases that match TRBD2. The germline CDR1 and CDR2 sequences are MNHEY and SMNVEV (reference sequence). This CDR3 is 19 amino acids long. With V trimmed by 5 bases and J by 3 bases, 10 bases remained unmatched. The CDR3 protein is CASSVTGTSGRANYNEQFF. CDR3 DNA: TGTGCCAGCAGTGTAACCGGGACTAGCGGGAGGGCCAACTACAATGAGCAGTTCTTC.

V is TRBV6-6 and J is TRBJ2-2; the D gene is possibly TRBD1 (5 bases). The CDR3 has 14 residues. The ends were cut back, 4 bases at V and 3 bases at J, with 9 bases in the middle. CDR1 is MNHNY, CDR2 SVGAGI, per germline (reference sequence). The CDR3 loop reads CASSLTGDTGELFF. The CDR3 DNA reads TGTGCCAGCAGTTTAACAGGAGACACCGGGGAGCTGTTTTTT.

The V gene is TRBV20-1, the J gene TRBJ2-2; a possible D gene is TRBD2 (7 bases). V was cut by 3 bases and J by 3 bases, with 17 bases left in between. Germline V gene lookup returns CDR1 DFQATT and CDR2 SNEGSKA (reference sequence). CDR3 length: 16 residues. This chain's CDR3 is CSASRPGGMYTGELFF. CDR3 sequence (DNA): TGCAGTGCTAGTCGTCCGGGGGGCATGTACACCGGGGAGCTGTTTTTT.

V and J are TRBV19 and TRBJ1-1; D not certain. The CDR3 is made up of 15 amino acids. The germline V gene encodes CDR1 LNHDA and CDR2 SQIVND (reference sequence). The V and J ends lost 7 bases and 5 bases respectively, with 20 bases between them. The CDR3 protein is CASTSLMGISTEAFF. CDR3 DNA sequence: TGTGCCAGTACGTCGTTGATGGGCATTTCTACTGAAGCTTTCTTT.

CDR3 nucleotide sequence: TGTGCCAGCGGACAGGGTGGAAACACCATATATTTT. It encodes CASGQGGNTIYF. The V call is TRBV3-1 (or the pseudogene TRBV3-2), the J call TRBJ1-3; 8 bases agree with TRBD1. V dropped 8 bases and J dropped 3; count of bases not matched to a gene: 0. CDR3 length: 12 residues. Germline loops: CDR1 LGHDT, CDR2 YNNKEL (reference sequence).

The chain couples TRBV5-6 to TRBJ1-3, with 10 bases that match TRBD1. The germline V gene encodes CDR1 SGHDT and CDR2 YYEEEE. This CDR3 contains 17 residues. V dropped 4 bases and J dropped 0; count of bases not matched to a gene: 7. The CDR3 spells CASSMGQGPNSGNTIYF. The DNA of the CDR3 is TGTGCCAGCAGCATGGGACAGGGGCCCAACTCTGGAAACACCATATATTTT. Based on the CDR3 plus reference TRBV5-6 and TRBJ1-3, the full variable domain is DAGVTQSPTHLIKTRGQQVTLRCSPKSGHDTVSWYQQALGQGPQFIFQYYEEEERQRGNFPDRFSGHQFPNYSSELNVNALLLGDSALYLCASSMGQGPNSGNTIYFGEGSWLTVV.

As concerns this clone: The same CDR3 is also encoded by other DNA sequences in this sample. CDR3 sequence reads: CASSLGAGISGNTIYF. The CDR3, as DNA: TGTGCCAGCAGCTTGGGCGCGGGGATCTCTGGAAACACCATATATTTT. V is TRBV5-4 and J is TRBJ1-3, with unresolved D. Germline V lookup: CDR1 SGHNT, CDR2 YYREEE (reference sequence). This CDR3 is 16 amino acids long. The V and J ends lost 0 bases and 0 bases respectively, with 10 bases between them.

This chain uses TRBV28 with TRBJ1-5; tentatively, D is TRBD1 (6 bases). This CDR3 is 14 amino acids long. V was trimmed by 5 bases and J by 2 bases, leaving 10 bases between them. The germline gives CDR1 MDHEN, CDR2 SYDVKM. The CDR3 loop is CASSQGPRNQPQHF. The CDR3 region has the DNA TGTGCCAGCAGTCAGGGGCCTCGCAATCAGCCCCAGCATTTT.

This chain links TRBV10-3 with TRBJ2-7; 8 bases agree with TRBD1. The CDR3 is made up of 14 amino acids. Germline V gives CDR1 ENHRY, CDR2 SYGVKD. With 10 bases clipped from V and 4 bases from J, the junction kept 12 bases outside the gene matches. This CDR3 reads CATKAGTGGYEQYF. CDR3 coding DNA: TGTGCCACCAAAGCCGGGACAGGAGGATACGAGCAGTACTTC.